A single sample gave rise to the 32 T cell receptor beta chains below, sequenced in a study of T cells after yellow fever vaccination. TCRdb used MiXCR to reprocess the 5' RACE reads, holding one entry per CDR3 protein. The table lists 300,000 or so distinct CDR3 sequences, roughly 6.8% of them singletons. The input for sequencing was PBMCs, taken about 49 days after the first yellow fever vaccination. These receptors were obtained from a man younger than 30 who received the YFV17D yellow fever vaccine.

V and J are TRBV2 and TRBJ1-6, with 9 bases identical to TRBD1. J lost 9 bases, V lost 4 bases, and 4 bases had no gene match. Germline V gene lookup returns CDR1 SNHLY and CDR2 FYNNEI. The CDR3 loop spans 14 amino acids. The CDR3 protein is CASSAGTGRSPLHF. The DNA for the CDR3 is TGTGCCAGCAGTGCCGGGACAGGGCGTTCACCCCTCCACTTT.

This clonotype was observed many times. V usage is TRBV7-2 and J usage is TRBJ2-5; 8 nucleotides agree with TRBD1. The V gene's germline CDR1 is SGHTA and CDR2 FQGNSA. V gave up 5 bases and J gave up 4 bases; unmatched junction bases: 9. The CDR3 sequence is 15 residues long. The CDR3 nucleotides read TGTGCCAGCAGCCCCCGACAGGGGCGAAGAGAGACCCAGTACTTC. Its protein is CASSPRQGRRETQYF.

The gene calls are TRBV27 and TRBJ2-1; tentatively, D is TRBD1 or TRBD2 (6 bases each). Per germline, CDR1 MNHEY and CDR2 SMNVEV (reference sequence). The germline V and J ends were trimmed by 3 bases and 4 bases, with 13 bases remaining between them. The CDR3 runs to 15 residues. CDR3 protein: CASSFPGALYNEQFF. Here the CDR3 DNA reads TGTGCCAGCAGTTTCCCGGGGGCCCTGTACAATGAGCAGTTCTTC.

This clonotype has ten or more counts. This chain uses TRBV20-1 with TRBJ2-7, with D possibly being TRBD2 (6 bases). V lost 3 bases and J 4 bases, leaving 7 bases between the germline ends. Germline V CDR1 and CDR2: DFQATT, SNEGSKA (reference sequence). The CDR3 has 11 residues. The CDR3 nucleotides read TGCAGTGCTAGGGAGGGGTACGAGCAGTACGTC. It translates to CSAREGYEQYV.

There are a few counts of this clonotype. The genes are TRBV12-3 or TRBV12-4 and TRBJ2-5; TRBD2 agrees at 10 bases. Unmatched junction bases numbered 15, after V lost 4 bases and J lost 10 bases. The CDR3 consists of 16 residues. The CDR3 DNA reads TGTGCCAGCAGTTCCGCTAGCGGGGGCCCTCCTATCGACCAGTACTTC. It translates to CASSSASGGPPIDQYF.

The table lists this clonotype with a few counts. The chain employs TRBV19 and TRBJ2-3, with 7 positions matching TRBD2. The J segment lost 4 bases and the V segment lost 10 bases, leaving 8 bases of the junction unmatched. The CDR3 is 13 amino acids. CDR1 and CDR2 (germline): LNHDA, SQIVND (reference sequence). Here the CDR3 reads CATSWGGPDTQYF. DNA of the CDR3: TGTGCCACCTCGTGGGGGGGTCCAGATACGCAGTATTTT.

This clonotype appeared many times. This rearrangement joins TRBV4-1 to TRBJ1-1, with 8 bases that match TRBD1. This CDR3 has 16 amino acids. V shed 1 base and J 1 base; nucleotides not matched to a gene: 5. Germline loops: CDR1 MGHRA, CDR2 YSYEKL. The CDR3 protein is CASSQVTTGANTEAFF. The CDR3 bases are TGCGCCAGCAGCCAAGTGACGACAGGGGCGAACACTGAAGCTTTCTTT.

This clonotype was detected many times. This rearrangement joins TRBV5-1 to TRBJ1-6; D gene uncertain. Trimming removed 0 bases from V and 6 bases from J, with 7 bases in between. Germline V gene lookup returns CDR1 SGHRS and CDR2 YFSETQ. The CDR3 sequence is 14 residues long. DNA for the CDR3: TGCGCCAGCAGCTTGGGACTTCTTAATTCACCCCTCCACTTT. Amino acid sequence: CASSLGLLNSPLHF.

The sample holds a few counts of this clonotype. The V and J genes are TRBV5-4 and TRBJ2-3, with 7 nucleotides matching TRBD2. J was trimmed by 10 bases and V by 0 bases; bases with no gene match: 2. Germline V CDR1 and CDR2: SGHNT, YYREEE (reference sequence). The CDR3 totals 12 residues. The CDR3 protein is CASSLGEGSQYF. The CDR3 DNA sequence: TGTGCCAGCAGCTTGGGGGAGGGTTCGCAGTATTTT.

This clonotype was detected many times. The rearrangement joins TRBV3-1 to TRBJ2-1; D unresolved. Germline CDR1 and CDR2: LGHDT and YNNKEL (reference sequence). V was cut by 1 base and J by 3 bases, with 1 base left in between. The CDR3 contains 12 residues. The CDR3 reads CASSQGYNEQFF. For the CDR3, the DNA is TGTGCCAGCAGCCAAGGCTACAATGAGCAGTTCTTC.

This clonotype was seen ten or more times. The CDR3 region has the DNA TGTGCCAGCAGCTTTACAGGGGGATTAGGAGCTTTCTTT. Encoded protein: CASSFTGGLGAFF. The chain has TRBV5-8 and TRBJ1-1; 8 bases line up with TRBD1. The CDR3 length is 13 residues. CDR1 and CDR2 (germline): SGHTS, YDEGEE. Unmatched junction bases numbered 7, after V lost 2 bases and J lost 10 bases.

The sample holds a few counts of this clonotype. The V gene is TRBV10-3, the J gene TRBJ2-5, with 7 bases aligning to TRBD1. The CDR3 sequence is 13 residues long. Germline CDR1 reads ENHRY; CDR2 reads SYGVKD. V lost 8 bases and J lost 3; bases outside the gene matches: 6. The DNA for the CDR3 is TGTGCCATCCGACAAACAGGGGAAGAGACCCAGTACTTC. Residues: CAIRQTGEETQYF.

In this sample, this clonotype turned up a few times. The chain couples TRBV3-1 to TRBJ2-5; tentative D call: TRBD1 (5 bases). Germline V gene data show CDR1 as LGHDT and CDR2 as YNNKEL (reference sequence). This CDR3 region has 16 residues. V was cut by 5 bases and J by 1 base, with 17 bases left in between. The CDR3 loop is CASSDRGHPSQETQYF. CDR3 DNA: TGTGCCAGCAGCGATCGCGGACACCCATCCCAAGAGACCCAGTACTTC.

In this sample, this clonotype turned up many times. This chain uses TRBV3-1 with TRBJ2-7; possible D gene TRBD1, 6 bases. This CDR3 has 14 amino acids. Germline V lookup: CDR1 LGHDT, CDR2 YNNKEL (reference sequence). With 1 base removed from V and 5 bases from J, the gap between germline ends came to 12 bases. This CDR3 reads CASSQGSRGDEQYF. The CDR3 coding sequence is TGTGCCAGCAGCCAAGGAAGCAGGGGAGACGAGCAGTACTTC.

This clonotype has just a few counts. The chain links TRBV3-1 to TRBJ2-2; 9 bases agree with TRBD1. From germline, CDR1 is LGHDT and CDR2 YNNKEL (reference sequence). V shed 6 bases and J 8 bases; nucleotides not matched to a gene: 7. The CDR3 has 14 amino acids. In DNA form, the CDR3 reads TGTGCCAGCAGGATACAGGGGGCAAGAGGGGAGCTGTTTTTT. This sequence encodes CASRIQGARGELFF. Drawing the rest from reference TRBV3-1 and TRBJ2-2, the complete variable domain is DTAVSQTPKYLVTQMGNDKSIKCEQNLGHDTMYWYKQDSKKFLKIMFSYNNKELIINETVPNRFSPKSPDKAHLNLHINSLELGDSAVYFCASRIQGARGELFFGEGSRLTVL.

This clonotype turned up a few times. Here the CDR3 DNA reads TGCGCCAGCAGCTTGGACCCGGGGGGCTTGGGCAAAAACATTCAGTACTTC. Encoded protein: CASSLDPGGLGKNIQYF. The chain uses TRBV5-1 and TRBJ2-4; tentative D call: TRBD2 (7 bases). Between the trimmed V and J ends, which lost 0 bases and 3 bases, there was a span of 16 bases. This CDR3 is 17 amino acids long. Germline V gene lookup returns CDR1 SGHRS and CDR2 YFSETQ.

This clonotype was picked up a small number of times. The chain couples TRBV7-9 to TRBJ2-1; 7 bases are shared with TRBD1. With V trimmed by 4 bases and J by 8 bases, 17 bases remained unmatched. Per the germline V gene, CDR1 is SEHNR and CDR2 is FQNEAQ (reference sequence). This CDR3 has 17 residues. Here the CDR3 reads CASSSPSRGLGWDEQFF. CDR3 sequence (DNA): TGTGCCAGCAGCTCGCCCAGCAGGGGGTTGGGTTGGGATGAGCAGTTCTTC.

This chain joins TRBV19 and TRBJ2-2; TRBD2 is a possible D gene (6 bases). CDR3 length equals 15 residues. Germline V gives CDR1 LNHDA, CDR2 SQIVND (reference sequence). V lost 3 bases to trimming and J lost 6 bases, with 14 bases between them. The CDR3 region has the DNA TGTGCCAGTAGTATTGGGGCAGGCGGGGCCGGGGAGCTGTTTTTT. Amino acid sequence: CASSIGAGGAGELFF. Full variable domain (rest looked up from reference TRBV19 and TRBJ2-2): DGGITQSPKYLFRKEGQNVTLSCEQNLNHDAMYWYRQDPGQGLRLIYYSQIVNDFQKGDIAEGYSVSREKKESFPLTVTSAQKNPTAFYLCASSIGAGGAGELFFGEGSRLTVL.

V usage is TRBV5-1 and J usage is TRBJ1-3, with TRBD1 as a possible D gene (5 bases). Germline lookup yields CDR1 SGHRS and CDR2 YFSETQ. Trimming left V 2 bases short and J 7 bases short, with 13 bases between. The CDR3 has 14 amino acids. CDR3: CASSFGAESNTIYF. The CDR3 DNA is TGCGCCAGCAGCTTTGGGGCGGAATCCAACACCATATATTTT.

This chain uses TRBV30 with TRBJ2-7, with D maybe TRBD2 (5 bases). Germline V gene data show CDR1 as GTSNPN and CDR2 as SVGIG (reference sequence). The CDR3 sequence is 13 residues long. The V end lost 3 bases, the J end lost 4 bases, and 13 bases lay between the germline ends. CDR3 amino acids: CAWRNAGGYEQYF. For the CDR3, the DNA is TGTGCCTGGAGGAATGCAGGCGGGTACGAGCAGTACTTC.

This clonotype was observed a few times. The genes are TRBV11-2 and TRBJ1-5; 9 bases agree with TRBD1. Trimming at V came to 5 bases and at J to 1 base, leaving 6 bases not matched to a gene. The CDR3 extends over 16 amino acids. The germline CDR1 and CDR2 sequences are SGHAT and FQNNGV. Here the CDR3 reads CASSPRTGESNQPQHF. The CDR3 DNA is TGTGCCAGCAGCCCTCGGACAGGGGAGAGCAATCAGCCCCAGCATTTT. The full variable domain, with the rest looked up from reference TRBV11-2 and TRBJ1-5, is EAGVAQSPRYKIIEKRQSVAFWCNPISGHATLYWYQQILGQGPKLLIQFQNNGVVDDSQLPKDRFSAERLKGVDSTLKIQPAKLEDSAVYLCASSPRTGESNQPQHFGDGTRLSIL.

The sample holds many counts of this clonotype. V gene TRBV5-6 combines with J gene TRBJ1-5; D remains ambiguous. In germline, CDR1 is SGHDT, CDR2 YYEEEE. This CDR3 contains 12 residues. The V and J ends lost 0 bases and 5 bases respectively, with 3 bases between them. The CDR3 protein is CASSLGYQPQHF. As DNA, the CDR3 is TGTGCCAGCAGCTTGGGCTATCAGCCCCAGCATTTT.

This clonotype was seen a few times. The chain has TRBV20-1 and TRBJ2-7; tentative D call: TRBD1 (6 bases). V gave up 6 bases and J gave up 2 bases, with 17 bases separating them. Looked up from germline, CDR1 is DFQATT and CDR2 is SNEGSKA (reference sequence). This CDR3 has 14 residues. The CDR3 spells CSATIRGLAYEQYF. In DNA, the CDR3 is TGCAGTGCAACGATCAGGGGATTAGCCTACGAGCAGTACTTC.

The table lists this clonotype with a few counts. CDR3 sequence reads: CASSRFGSGNTIYF. The CDR3 nucleotides are TGTGCCAGCAGTCGCTTCGGCTCTGGAAACACCATATATTTT. The chain combines TRBV6-1 with TRBJ1-3; no clear D. Germline V gene data show CDR1 as MNHNS and CDR2 as SASEGT. The CDR3 is 14 residues long. V lost 5 bases, J lost 0 bases, and 8 bases lay in between.

Comments on this clonotype: A clone one base away is much larger, so this may be a read error. This rearrangement joins TRBV7-8 to TRBJ1-1; no clear D gene. CDR3 length: 13 residues. CDR1 is SGHVS, CDR2 FQNEAQ, per germline. V lost 5 bases and J 0 bases, leaving 7 bases between the germline ends. CDR3 region: CASSHGVNTEAFF. CDR3 sequence (DNA): TGTGCCAGCAGCCACGGGGTGAACACTGAAGCTTTCTTT.

This chain joins TRBV7-9 and TRBJ1-5; D is unresolved. The germline gives CDR1 SEHNR, CDR2 FQNEAQ (reference sequence). V shed 2 bases and J shed 0 bases, with 14 bases lying between them. This CDR3 region has 17 residues. The CDR3, as DNA: TGTGCCAGCAGCTTATACGAGGGCGCATATAGCAATCAGCCCCAGCATTTT. Its translation is CASSLYEGAYSNQPQHF.

This clonotype has just a few counts. This sequence joins TRBV7-2 and TRBJ2-7; 8 bases are a match to TRBD1. The V segment lost 8 bases and the J segment 3 bases; nucleotides outside the gene matches: 6. The CDR3 runs 13 residues. Germline V lookup: CDR1 SGHTA, CDR2 FQGNSA. The CDR3 sequence: CASARDRNYEQYV. CDR3 sequence (DNA): TGTGCCAGCGCCAGGGACAGGAACTACGAGCAGTACGTC.

This rearrangement joins TRBV12-1 to TRBJ2-3. TRBV12-1 is described as a pseudogene. This CDR3 contains 17 residues. The DNA of the CDR3 is TGTGCCAGCAGCTTTGGGATAGGTTTTTGGGGCACAGATACGCAGTATTTT. Encoded protein: CASSFGIGFWGTDTQYF.

In its sample, this clonotype was seen many times. This chain links TRBV5-1 with TRBJ2-3; D possibly uses TRBD1 or TRBD2 (5 bases each). Germline V gene sequence: CDR1 SGHRS, CDR2 YFSETQ. V dropped 0 bases and J dropped 4 bases, with 18 bases sitting between them. This CDR3 has 17 residues. CDR3 bases: TGCGCCAGCAGCTTGGTGTCGGGACGTTGGGGACCAGATACGCAGTATTTT. Translation: CASSLVSGRWGPDTQYF.

The gene calls are TRBV28 and TRBJ2-3; 11 positions match TRBD2. From germline, CDR1 is MDHEN and CDR2 SYDVKM. With V trimmed by 3 bases and J by 0 bases, 5 bases remained unmatched. CDR3 length equals 17 residues. This CDR3 is CASSFHLAGGSTDTQYF. Written as DNA, the CDR3 is TGTGCCAGCAGTTTCCATCTAGCGGGGGGAAGCACAGATACGCAGTATTTT.

This clonotype was seen ten or more times. This chain links TRBV29-1 with TRBJ2-7; 10 positions agree with TRBD1. V lost 4 bases to trimming and J lost 5 bases; unmatched junction nucleotides: 8. The CDR3 is 14 amino acids. CDR1 is SQVTM and CDR2 is ANQGSEA in the germline V gene. Written as DNA, the CDR3 is TGCAGCGTTGGTGCTCCGGGACAGGGGAACGAGCAGTACTTC. It encodes CSVGAPGQGNEQYF.

Ten or more counts support this clonotype. The chain links TRBV9 to TRBJ2-7; TRBD1 might be the D (5 bases). The CDR3 has 14 amino acids. The V end was cut by 1 base, the J end by 2 bases, with 10 bases between. CDR1 and CDR2 (germline): SGDLS, YYNGEE. DNA for the CDR3: TGTGCCAGCAGCGTACAGGGTGTTCCCTACGAGCAGTACTTC. Its translation: CASSVQGVPYEQYF.